These 9 T cell receptor beta chains came from one sample sequenced in a study of shared clonotypes between healthy human individuals. Measured with immunoSEQ multiplex PCR; TCRdb has only the in-frame clones, and not every one. Of about 2,100,000 clones detected, 90% to 95% appear once; the ten largest clones hold more than 1.5%. Positive CCR7 selection of CD45RO-negative cells yielded the naive CD8 cells, and terminally differentiated effector memory CD45RA+ cells were excluded. The sequenced sample was naive CD8+ T cells from PBMCs. The origin of the receptors is a man aged 18 to 35 in good health. Some clones in this sample may be carry-over from other donors' samples.

The chain has TRBV9 and TRBJ2-1; 9 positions match TRBD1. J lost 6 bases, V lost 4 bases, and 8 bases had no gene match. The CDR3 sequence is 15 residues long. CDR1 and CDR2 (germline): SGDLS, YYNGEE. The DNA for the CDR3 is TGTGCCAGCAGCCGCGGGACAGGGTCCCGCAATGAGCAGTTCTTC. Amino acid sequence: CASSRGTGSRNEQFF.

The chain employs TRBV4-1 and TRBJ1-3; unclear D gene. Germline V gene lookup returns CDR1 MGHRA and CDR2 YSYEKL. Trimming pared 4 bases from V and 0 bases from J, leaving 10 bases between. The CDR3 has 15 amino acids. This CDR3 reads CASSPSARSGNTIYF. The CDR3 DNA sequence: TGCGCCAGCAGCCCGAGCGCTCGCTCTGGAAACACCATATATTTT.

The chain employs TRBV27 and TRBJ1-1; 9 bases are a match to TRBD1. Trimming at V came to 8 bases and at J to 4 bases, leaving 8 bases not matched to a gene. The CDR3 covers 14 residues. The germline V gene encodes CDR1 MNHEY and CDR2 SMNVEV (reference sequence). The CDR3 sequence: CASHSGTGITEAFF. As DNA, the CDR3 is TGTGCCAGCCACTCCGGGACAGGGATCACTGAAGCTTTCTTT.

V usage is TRBV7-2 and J usage is TRBJ1-2; tentatively, D is TRBD1 (5 bases). Germline V gene data show CDR1 as SGHTA and CDR2 as FQGNSA. Trimming removed 2 bases at V and 4 bases at J, with 17 bases between. The CDR3 runs to 16 residues. The CDR3 region is CASSLYVRDWVYGYTF. In nucleotides, the CDR3 is TGTGCCAGCAGCTTATACGTCAGGGATTGGGTCTATGGCTACACCTTC.

The rearrangement uses TRBV7-9 and TRBJ1-3; D uncertain. Germline-derived CDR1 and CDR2 are SEHNR and FQNEAQ (reference sequence). The V and J ends lost 5 bases and 4 bases respectively, with 15 bases between them. The length of the CDR3 is 15 residues. The CDR3 reads CASSPPSVVGNTIYF. CDR3 DNA sequence: TGTGCCAGCAGCCCCCCGAGTGTGGTGGGAAACACCATATATTTT. The whole variable domain, filled in from reference TRBV7-9 and TRBJ1-3, reads DTGVSQNPRHKITKRGQNVTFRCDPISEHNRLYWYRQTLGQGPEFLTYFQNEAQLEKSRLLSDRFSAERPKGSFSTLEIQRTEQGDSAMYLCASSPPSVVGNTIYFGEGSWLTVV.

The chain links TRBV28 to TRBJ2-3; D tentatively fits TRBD1 or TRBD2 (5 bases each). The CDR3 is made up of 16 amino acids. Germline CDR1 reads MDHEN; CDR2 reads SYDVKM. The germline V and J ends were trimmed by 6 bases and 0 bases, with 16 bases remaining between them. CDR3 residues: CASSPTGRLSTDTQYF. In nucleotides, the CDR3 is TGTGCCAGCAGCCCCACGGGACGGTTAAGCACAGATACGCAGTATTTT.

J is TRBJ2-7 and V is TRBV4-2; TRBD1 is a possible D gene (5 bases). V lost 2 bases and J lost 2, with 10 bases in between. CDR1 is LGHNA and CDR2 is YNFKEQ in the germline V gene. The CDR3 loop spans 14 amino acids. As DNA, the CDR3 is TGTGCCAGCAGCCAAATAGGGGCCACCTACGAGCAGTACTTC. This encodes CASSQIGATYEQYF.

This rearrangement joins TRBV28 to TRBJ1-2; perhaps TRBD1 as D (5 bases). The CDR3 is made up of 13 amino acids. Germline assignment: CDR1 MDHEN and CDR2 SYDVKM. Trimming pared 3 bases from V and 8 bases from J, leaving 13 bases between. The CDR3 reads CASSFGGLDGYTF. DNA for the CDR3: TGTGCCAGCAGTTTTGGGGGACTGGACGGCTACACCTTC.

This clone has only one observation. The chain combines TRBV5-6 with TRBJ2-7; no clear D. V lost 2 bases and J 0 bases, leaving 6 bases between the germline ends. CDR1 is SGHDT, CDR2 YYEEEE, per germline. This CDR3 is built from 13 residues. CDR3 loop: CASSFRNSYEQYF. The CDR3 DNA reads TGTGCCAGCAGCTTCCGGAACTCCTACGAGCAGTACTTC.